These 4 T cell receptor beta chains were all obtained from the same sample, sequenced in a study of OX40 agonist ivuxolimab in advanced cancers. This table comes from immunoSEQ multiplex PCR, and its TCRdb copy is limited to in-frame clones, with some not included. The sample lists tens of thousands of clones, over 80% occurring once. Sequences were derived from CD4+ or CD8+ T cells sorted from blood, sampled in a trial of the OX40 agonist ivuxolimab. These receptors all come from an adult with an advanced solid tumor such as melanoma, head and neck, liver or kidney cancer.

This CDR3 is CASSYQDRGPQETQYF. The CDR3 nucleotides read TGTGCCAGCAGTTACCAGGACAGGGGGCCACAAGAGACCCAGTACTTC. The J gene is TRBJ2-5, the V gene TRBV6-6; 11 positions agree with TRBD1. This CDR3 contains 16 residues. The germline CDR1 and CDR2 sequences are MNHNY and SVGAGI (reference sequence). Unmatched junction bases numbered 4, after V lost 2 bases and J lost 2 bases.

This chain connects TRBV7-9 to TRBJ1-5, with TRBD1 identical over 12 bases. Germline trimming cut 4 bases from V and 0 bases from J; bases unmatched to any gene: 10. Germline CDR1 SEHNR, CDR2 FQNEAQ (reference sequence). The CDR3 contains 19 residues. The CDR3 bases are TGTGCCAGCAGCTCCGGGACAGGGGGCGCTTCCATTAGCAATCAGCCCCAGCATTTT. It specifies CASSSGTGGASISNQPQHF.

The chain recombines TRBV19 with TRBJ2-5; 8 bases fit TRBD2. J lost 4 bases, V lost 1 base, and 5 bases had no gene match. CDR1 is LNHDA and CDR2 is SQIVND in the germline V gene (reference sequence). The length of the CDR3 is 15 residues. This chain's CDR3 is CASSIGAGGPETQYF. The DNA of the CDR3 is TGTGCCAGTAGTATAGGGGCGGGGGGCCCAGAGACCCAGTACTTC.

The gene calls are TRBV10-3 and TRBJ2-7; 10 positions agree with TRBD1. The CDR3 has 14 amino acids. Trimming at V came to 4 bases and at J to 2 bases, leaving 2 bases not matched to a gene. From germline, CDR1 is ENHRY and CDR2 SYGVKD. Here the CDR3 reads CAISVGTGAYEQYF. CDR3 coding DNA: TGTGCCATCAGTGTGGGGACAGGGGCCTACGAGCAGTACTTC.